This T cell receptor (beta chain) was sequenced for a study of blood T cell repertoires in COVID-19 (dated by TCRdb to 2020 to 2022). For the study in its entirety: Collaborator samples came from the United States, Italy and Spain and covered acute and convalescent phases of COVID-19. Where available, HLA class I and class II types were obtained from metadata supplied by the sample provider rather than from assay-based typing. The repertoires were released in a freely available public database intended as a resource for research on the immune response to SARS-CoV-2. The prospective study material was composed of cDNA or gDNA derived from T cells, B-cell-depleted T cells, or PBMCs. The dataset comprised deeply sampled blood TCRbeta repertoires from subjects exposed to, actively infected with, or recovered from COVID-19. Sample metadata almost always included a de-identified subject ID, COVID-19 status, age in years and sex. The samples were drawn from two sources: the first 160 participants of the ongoing ImmuneRACE study, and 1,000 to 1,500 subjects contributed by 6 global collaborators. Here is what the overall study found, with its caveats: The amount of clinical and demographic metadata varied by source and participant and was provided uncurated.

As concerns this clone: The clone's antigen remains unknown. Base qualities are not recorded, but no much larger clone differs from it by a single base.

Whole blood was collected in K2EDTA tubes by collaborating institutions according to the institutions' own protocols. Collaborator samples were shipped for TCRbeta analysis as frozen whole blood, isolated PBMCs, or DNA extracted from either sample type. CDR1 and CDR2 are drawn from the germline V gene: SGHRS, YFSETQ. Counted from cysteine to phenylalanine, this CDR3 has 15 amino acids. Of all the DNA, just the CDR3 is kept, 45 bases in frame from base 1. V is pruned by 2 bases and J by 3 bases, leaving 8 bases of the junction without a gene match. The immunoSEQ Assay, a bias-controlled multiplex PCR, was used to amplify TCRbeta CDR3 regions from genomic DNA. The study's processing was this. Nucleated cell counts per sample were estimated from amplification of reference gene primers within the assay. Sequence reads were collapsed and filtered to measure the absolute abundance of every unique TCRbeta CDR3 rearrangement. For each sample, productive Simpson clonality was calculated by taking the square root of Simpson's diversity index across productive rearrangements. Here the immuneACCESS table is served through TCRdb, limited to in-frame sequences with V and J called. Missing clones are a known gap in these copies; in checked studies unresolved V genes cover under half, and the rest lacks a known reason. V, J and clone size derive from that table, while D and trimming were established from the DNA sequence. Across this sample there are 150,000 to 200,000 clones, with roughly 90% seen only once. The ten largest clones capture around 0.63% of the sample.

The source of this sequence is a man aged 50 to 59 with acute or convalescent COVID-19. The V gene is TRBV5-1 and the J gene is TRBJ2-7, with 7 bases aligning to TRBD2. The sample comprised peripheral blood. The CDR3: CASSFNGLGLYEQYF. Read as DNA, the sequence is TGCGCCAGCAGCTTCAACGGACTAGGTCTCTACGAGCAGTACTTC.